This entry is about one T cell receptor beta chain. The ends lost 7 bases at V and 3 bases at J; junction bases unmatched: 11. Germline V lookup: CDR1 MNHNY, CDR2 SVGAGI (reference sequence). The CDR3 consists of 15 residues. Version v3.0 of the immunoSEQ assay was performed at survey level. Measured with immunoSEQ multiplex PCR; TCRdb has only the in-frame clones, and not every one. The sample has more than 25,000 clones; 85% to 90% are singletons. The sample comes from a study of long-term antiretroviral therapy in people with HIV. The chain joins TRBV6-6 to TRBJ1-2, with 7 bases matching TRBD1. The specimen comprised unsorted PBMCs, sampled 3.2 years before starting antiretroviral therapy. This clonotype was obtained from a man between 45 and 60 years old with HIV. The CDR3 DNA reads TGTGCCAGCACCCCCCTGACAGGGAGCGACTATGGCTACACCTTC. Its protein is CASTPLTGSDYGYTF.